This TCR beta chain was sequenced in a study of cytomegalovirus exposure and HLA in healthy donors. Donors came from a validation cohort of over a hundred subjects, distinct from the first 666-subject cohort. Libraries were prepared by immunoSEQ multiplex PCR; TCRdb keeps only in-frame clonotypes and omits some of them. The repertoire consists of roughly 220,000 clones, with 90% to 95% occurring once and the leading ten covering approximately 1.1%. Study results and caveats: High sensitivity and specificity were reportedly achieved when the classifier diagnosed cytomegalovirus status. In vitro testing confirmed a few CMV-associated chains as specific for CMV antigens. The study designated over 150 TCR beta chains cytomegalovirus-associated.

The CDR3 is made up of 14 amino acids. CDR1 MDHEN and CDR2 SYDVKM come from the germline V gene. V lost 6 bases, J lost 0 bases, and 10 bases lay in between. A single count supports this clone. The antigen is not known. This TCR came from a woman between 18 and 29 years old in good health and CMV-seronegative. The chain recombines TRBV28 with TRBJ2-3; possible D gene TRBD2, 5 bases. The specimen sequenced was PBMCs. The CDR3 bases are TGTGCCAGCAGCCCAGGACTTAGCACAGATACGCAGTATTTT. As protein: CASSPGLSTDTQYF.